Shown below are 28 T cell receptor beta chains from a single sample sequenced in a study of cytomegalovirus exposure and HLA in healthy donors. The study ran its PCR with 60 Vbeta and 13 Jbeta primers. Some clones are missing from TCRdb's copy, which holds only in-frame ones; the method was immunoSEQ multiplex PCR. The sample records under 150,000 clones, approximately 70% being singletons. The sample consisted of PBMCs. Receptors were obtained from a human donor in good health.

V usage is TRBV6-1 and J usage is TRBJ1-2, with D hard to call. CDR3 length: 11 amino acids. Trimming cost V 3 bases and J 4 bases, with 3 bases left between them. Per germline, CDR1 MNHNS and CDR2 SASEGT. The CDR3 DNA sequence: TGTGCCAGCAGTGACAGCTATGGCTACACCTTC. It is translated as CASSDSYGYTF.

This clone has a handful of counts. The chain combines TRBV7-8 with TRBJ1-1; 7 nucleotides align to TRBD1. The CDR3 contains 12 residues. V shed 6 bases and J 8 bases; nucleotides not matched to a gene: 6. Germline-derived CDR1 and CDR2 are SGHVS and FQNEAQ. This CDR3 is CASRKQGTEAFF. The CDR3 bases are TGTGCCAGCAGGAAACAGGGGACCGAAGCTTTCTTT.

This chain joins TRBV9 and TRBJ1-4; 8 nucleotides line up with TRBD1. The V gene end was trimmed by 3 bases and the J gene end by 8 bases; junction bases not matched to a gene: 6. The germline CDR1 and CDR2 sequences are SGDLS and YYNGEE. The CDR3 has 14 residues. The CDR3 loop reads CASSARQGREKLFF. For the CDR3, the DNA is TGTGCCAGCAGCGCCCGACAGGGGAGAGAAAAACTGTTTTTT.

The rearrangement links TRBV2 to TRBJ1-2, with 11 nucleotides matching TRBD1. Trimming at V came to 6 bases and at J to 4 bases, leaving 7 bases not matched to a gene. CDR3 length: 15 amino acids. Germline V gene lookup returns CDR1 SNHLY and CDR2 FYNNEI. CDR3 DNA: TGTGCCAGCAGCGAGTGGACAGGGGGCCGCTATGGCTACACCTTC. Translated, it gives CASSEWTGGRYGYTF. Full variable domain (missing parts from reference TRBV2 and TRBJ1-2): EPEVTQTPSHQVTQMGQEVILRCVPISNHLYFYWYRQILGQKVEFLVSFYNNEISEKSEIFDDQFSVERPDGSNFTLKIRSTKLEDSAMYFCASSEWTGGRYGYTFGSGTRLTVV.

V usage is TRBV11-2 and J usage is TRBJ1-1; D remains ambiguous. Germline CDR1 SGHAT, CDR2 FQNNGV. Trimming removed 3 bases from V and 0 bases from J, with 11 bases in between. CDR3 size: 15 residues. CDR3 loop: CASSLGGSLNTEAFF. The CDR3, as DNA: TGTGCCAGCAGCTTGGGAGGATCACTGAACACTGAAGCTTTCTTT.

V is TRBV6-5 and J is TRBJ2-5; 11 positions match TRBD2. The ends lost 3 bases at V and 4 bases at J; junction bases unmatched: 4. Germline V lookup: CDR1 MNHEY, CDR2 SVGAGI. The CDR3 totals 15 residues. CDR3 residues: CASSYSGGAGETQYF. In DNA, the CDR3 is TGTGCCAGCAGTTATAGCGGGGGGGCCGGAGAGACCCAGTACTTC.

The chain uses TRBV5-1 and TRBJ2-3; 7 nucleotides align to TRBD2. The CDR3 loop spans 14 amino acids. From germline, CDR1 is SGHRS and CDR2 YFSETQ. Losses at the gene ends were 2 bases for V and 2 bases for J; bases not matched to a gene: 2. The CDR3 reads CASSLAGPTDTQYF. Written as DNA, the CDR3 is TGCGCCAGCAGCTTAGCGGGGCCCACAGATACGCAGTATTTT.

This clone was counted only a few times. This sequence joins TRBV5-1 and TRBJ1-6, with a weak D call TRBD1 (5 bases). The ends were cut back, 0 bases at V and 10 bases at J, with 17 bases in the middle. This CDR3 region has 16 residues. Germline V gene lookup returns CDR1 SGHRS and CDR2 YFSETQ. CDR3 DNA: TGCGCCAGCAGCTTGGCCCCCCAGGGAGGGGAATCACCCCTCCACTTT. Translating gives CASSLAPQGGESPLHF.

The chain is built from TRBV7-3 and TRBJ2-2; tentatively, D is TRBD1 (5 bases). Per germline, CDR1 SGHTA and CDR2 FQGTGA. V was cut by 5 bases and J by 2 bases, with 12 bases left in between. CDR3 length: 15 amino acids. CDR3 sequence reads: CASSRTPGNTGELFF. The DNA for the CDR3 is TGTGCCAGCAGCCGGACACCCGGAAACACCGGGGAGCTGTTTTTT.

The chain joins TRBV5-1 to TRBJ2-3, with 7 bases aligning to TRBD2. The CDR3 length is 16 residues. CDR1 and CDR2 (germline): SGHRS, YFSETQ. V trimming: 5 bases; J trimming: 0 bases; junction bases outside the gene matches: 9. The chain's CDR3 is CASRFRLAPSTDTQYF. Here the CDR3 DNA reads TGCGCCAGCAGATTTAGACTAGCACCTAGCACAGATACGCAGTATTTT.

J is TRBJ1-6 and V is TRBV27, with D possibly matching TRBD1 (6 bases). This CDR3 has 14 amino acids. Per germline, CDR1 MNHEY and CDR2 SMNVEV (reference sequence). The V and J ends lost 2 bases and 7 bases respectively, with 9 bases between them. As DNA, the CDR3 is TGTGCCAGCAGTTTACGGCAGGGGAATTCACCCCTCCACTTT. Its translation: CASSLRQGNSPLHF.

J is TRBJ2-3 and V is TRBV10-3; D perhaps matches TRBD2 (6 bases). The germline CDR1 and CDR2 sequences are ENHRY and SYGVKD. The length of the CDR3 is 14 residues. CDR3 nucleotide sequence: TGTGCGATCGGTGCGGGGACTAGCACAGATACGCAGTATTTT. This codes for CAIGAGTSTDTQYF.

The gene calls are TRBV6-5 and TRBJ2-3; TRBD2 agrees at 7 bases. From germline, CDR1 is MNHEY and CDR2 SVGAGI. The J segment lost 2 bases and the V segment lost 7 bases, leaving 9 bases of the junction unmatched. The CDR3 covers 15 residues. CDR3 protein: CASTNRGVLTDTQYF. CDR3 DNA: TGTGCCAGCACCAACCGGGGGGTTCTCACAGATACGCAGTATTTT.

The chain uses TRBV13 and TRBJ2-1, with TRBD1 matching 8 bases. This CDR3 is 15 amino acids long. Germline V CDR1 and CDR2: PRHDT, FYEKMQ (reference sequence). V dropped 1 base and J dropped 7; count of bases not matched to a gene: 6. The CDR3 reads CASSLDQGAVNEQFF. The CDR3, as DNA: TGTGCCAGCAGCTTAGATCAGGGGGCTGTGAATGAGCAGTTCTTC. Full variable domain (outside the CDR3, taken from reference TRBV13 and TRBJ2-1): AAGVIQSPRHLIKEKRETATLKCYPIPRHDTVYWYQQGPGQDPQFLISFYEKMQSDKGSIPDRFSAQQFSDYHSELNMSSLELGDSALYFCASSLDQGAVNEQFFGPGTRLTVL.

The chain combines TRBV15 with TRBJ2-1, with 11 bases matching TRBD2. This CDR3 has 14 residues. Trimming took 6 bases from V and 7 from J; bases not matched to a gene: 5. CDR1 is LNHNV, CDR2 YYDKDF, per germline (reference sequence). CDR3 amino acids: CATRTSGILNEQFF. DNA for the CDR3: TGTGCCACCAGGACTAGCGGGATCCTGAATGAGCAGTTCTTC.

The chain employs TRBV5-1 and TRBJ1-4; 7 positions agree with TRBD1. In germline, CDR1 is SGHRS, CDR2 YFSETQ. The junction had 6 bases not matched to a gene; V was cut back by 4 bases and J by 6 bases. This CDR3 comprises 14 residues. The CDR3 region has the DNA TGCGCCAGCAGCCGGGACAGAACCTATGAAAAACTGTTTTTT. This sequence encodes CASSRDRTYEKLFF.

In nucleotides, the CDR3 is TGCGCCAGCAGCCAAAGCCCGCTAGCGGGGGGACCCAGGTACAATGAGCAGTTCTTC. Its translation is CASSQSPLAGGPRYNEQFF. This rearrangement joins TRBV4-1 to TRBJ2-1; 11 positions agree with TRBD2. CDR1 and CDR2 from the germline V gene are MGHRA and YSYEKL. The CDR3 has 19 amino acids. The V gene end was trimmed by 2 bases and the J gene end by 4 bases; junction bases not matched to a gene: 13.

The chain employs TRBV7-2 and TRBJ2-1, with 11 bases identical to TRBD2. The ends lost 5 bases at V and 8 bases at J; junction bases unmatched: 11. The CDR3 totals 16 residues. From germline, CDR1 is SGHTA and CDR2 FQGNSA. This chain's CDR3 is CASSGGASGRLYEQFF. The CDR3 nucleotides are TGTGCCAGCAGCGGGGGGGCTAGCGGGAGGTTGTATGAGCAGTTCTTC.

V is TRBV7-9 and J is TRBJ2-1; 10 bases are shared with TRBD1. Germline assignment: CDR1 SEHNR and CDR2 FQNEAQ (reference sequence). Trimming removed 6 bases from V and 7 bases from J; junction bases left unmatched: 12. The CDR3 has 16 amino acids. CDR3 sequence reads: CASRVARDRGTNEQFF. The CDR3 nucleotides are TGTGCCAGCAGGGTCGCCCGGGACAGGGGAACGAATGAGCAGTTCTTC.

There are a few counts of this clone. This chain links TRBV9 with TRBJ2-1; 7 nucleotides align to TRBD2. This CDR3 contains 16 residues. Germline loops: CDR1 SGDLS, CDR2 YYNGEE. The V and J ends lost 1 base and 2 bases, in that order; junction bases with no gene match: 6. In DNA form, the CDR3 reads TGTGCCAGCAGCGTAAGGCCCCTAGCGGCCTACAATGAGCAGTTCTTC. Its protein is CASSVRPLAAYNEQFF.

In its sample, this clone was seen a few times. The V call is TRBV6-1, the J call TRBJ1-5; 7 positions agree with TRBD1. The CDR3 has 15 residues. V lost 6 bases to trimming and J lost 2 bases; unmatched junction nucleotides: 7. In germline, CDR1 is MNHNS, CDR2 SASEGT. The CDR3 DNA reads TGTGCCAGCAGATTTGACAGGGTTGGCAATCAGCCCCAGCATTTT. Translated, it gives CASRFDRVGNQPQHF.

The chain combines TRBV7-9 with TRBJ2-3; 7 nucleotides match TRBD2. This CDR3 has 16 amino acids. Germline V CDR1 and CDR2: SEHNR, FQNEAQ (reference sequence). J gave up 4 bases and V 3 bases, and 10 bases lay outside the gene matches. In DNA, the CDR3 is TGTGCCAGCAGCTTCCCTTCTGAGGGAGGGGCAGATACGCAGTATTTT. This encodes CASSFPSEGGADTQYF.

The genes are TRBV14 and TRBJ1-2, with D possibly TRBD1 on 5 matching bases. Germline values: CDR1 SGHDN, CDR2 FVKESK. Between the trimmed V and J ends, which lost 0 bases and 5 bases, there was a span of 16 bases. The CDR3 is 16 residues long. In DNA, the CDR3 is TGTGCCAGCAGCCAAGATGAGGCAGGGCTGGGATATGGCTACACCTTC. Translating gives CASSQDEAGLGYGYTF. Full variable domain (missing parts from reference TRBV14 and TRBJ1-2): EAGVTQFPSHSVIEKGQTVTLRCDPISGHDNLYWYRRVMGKEIKFLLHFVKESKQDESGMPNNRFLAERTGGTYSTLKVQPAELEDSGVYFCASSQDEAGLGYGYTFGSGTRLTVV.

The genes are TRBV9 and TRBJ2-5, with 11 bases that match TRBD2. Germline trimming cut 3 bases from V and 0 bases from J; bases unmatched to any gene: 7. The CDR3 totals 17 residues. Germline assignment: CDR1 SGDLS and CDR2 YYNGEE. The CDR3 DNA sequence: TGTGCCAGCAGCGCAGGTCTAGCGGGGGGATACCAAGAGACCCAGTACTTC. It translates to CASSAGLAGGYQETQYF.

The V gene is TRBV11-2, the J gene TRBJ1-4; D remains unclear. Germline V gene data show CDR1 as SGHAT and CDR2 as FQNNGV. The ends were cut back, 4 bases at V and 1 base at J, with 7 bases in the middle. This CDR3 comprises 14 residues. This CDR3 is CASSSSVTNEKLFF. As DNA, the CDR3 is TGTGCCAGCAGCTCCAGCGTAACTAATGAAAAACTGTTTTTT.

The count of this clone is one. The CDR3 coding sequence is TGTGCCAGCAGCTTAGTCCCTTATGGCGGGAGAGGCAATGAGCAGTTCTTC. Translation: CASSLVPYGGRGNEQFF. The rearrangement joins TRBV11-2 to TRBJ2-1; 7 bases agree with TRBD2. The CDR3 runs to 17 residues. V lost 1 base, J lost 6 bases, and 12 bases stayed unmatched. Looked up from germline, CDR1 is SGHAT and CDR2 is FQNNGV.

J is TRBJ1-1 and V is TRBV6-6, with D perhaps matching TRBD1 (5 bases). V was shortened by 6 bases and J by 4 bases, with 9 bases between the two germline ends. Germline V gene lookup returns CDR1 MNHNY and CDR2 SVGAGI (reference sequence). The CDR3 has 12 amino acids. Here the CDR3 DNA reads TGTGCCAGCAGCTCAGGGATCACTGAAGCTTTCTTT. Translation gives CASSSGITEAFF.

V usage is TRBV6-5 and J usage is TRBJ1-1, with D possibly matching TRBD1 (6 bases). V lost 5 bases and J lost 4, with 14 bases in between. The CDR3 totals 14 residues. Per the germline V gene, CDR1 is MNHEY and CDR2 is SVGAGI. The CDR3 here is CASSTTGLGTEAFF. The CDR3 nucleotides are TGTGCCAGCAGTACGACAGGTCTGGGCACTGAAGCTTTCTTT.